The 10 T cell receptor beta chains below were found in one sample sequenced in a study of T cells in Graves' hyperthyroidism and ophthalmopathy. Amplified regions were TCR beta CDR3 sequences from RNA transcripts. The HTBI primer set served for first-round RT-PCR of the TCR CDR3. TCRdb ran MiXCR on the multiplex PCR reads and lists one entry per CDR3 protein. The top ten hold around 30% of the sample, which has nearly 750,000 distinct CDR3 sequences, 35% seen once. Material: blood. Every receptor here comes from a woman between 35 and 50 years old with Graves' hyperthyroidism.

This clonotype was recorded once. This chain links TRBV6-6 with TRBJ2-1; D gene uncertain. Trimming shortened V by 11 bases and J by 10 bases, and 12 bases separated the two germline ends. The CDR3 is made up of 10 amino acids. Germline V gene data show CDR1 as MNHNY and CDR2 as SVGAGI (reference sequence). CDR3 sequence: CAFTRLEQFF. The CDR3 DNA follows: TGTGCCTTCACCCGGCTCGAGCAGTTCTTC.

This chain uses TRBV10-2 with TRBJ1-1, with D uncertain. Trimming stripped 6 bases from V and 3 bases from J, with 20 bases between. The CDR3 loop spans 16 amino acids. CDR1 is WSHSY, CDR2 SAAADI, per germline. The CDR3 region is CASRASTPSGDTEAFF. The CDR3 DNA follows: TGCGCCAGCAGGGCCAGCACCCCTTCGGGTGACACTGAAGCTTTCTTT.

This clonotype has just a few counts. The chain joins TRBV7-2 to TRBJ2-7, with 7 bases lining up with TRBD1. Trimming at V came to 6 bases and at J to 2 bases, leaving 4 bases not matched to a gene. This CDR3 contains 13 residues. CDR1 is SGHTA and CDR2 is FQGNSA in the germline V gene. Here the CDR3 reads CASREGGTYEQYF. The CDR3 DNA reads TGTGCCAGCAGGGAAGGGGGCACCTACGAGCAGTACTTC.

This clonotype turned up a few times. The genes are TRBV4-1 and TRBJ2-7, with a possible D match to TRBD1 (6 bases). V was pared by 0 bases and J by 5 bases, with 14 bases between. CDR3 length: 15 residues. CDR1 MGHRA and CDR2 YSYEKL come from the germline V gene. This chain's CDR3 is CASSQDPGQINEQYF. CDR3 DNA sequence: TGCGCCAGCAGCCAAGATCCCGGACAGATCAACGAGCAGTACTTC.

This chain uses TRBV6-2 or TRBV6-3 with TRBJ1-5; D ambiguous. Germline values: CDR1 MNHEY, CDR2 SVGEGT. Trimming removed 6 bases at V and 0 bases at J, with 18 bases between. This CDR3 is 17 amino acids long. In DNA, the CDR3 is TGTGCCAGCAGACTTCCTGTATCTGGTTTTAGCAATCAGCCCCAGCATTTT. As protein: CASRLPVSGFSNQPQHF.

The chain couples TRBV7-9 to TRBJ1-1; D possibly corresponds to TRBD1 (6 bases). V lost 3 bases and J lost 4, with 12 bases in between. Germline CDR1 reads SEHNR; CDR2 reads FQNEAQ (reference sequence). CDR3 length: 14 amino acids. CDR3 coding DNA: TGTGCCAGCAGCTTCCTTCTGGGGGCCACTGAAGCTTTCTTT. This codes for CASSFLLGATEAFF. Full variable domain (outside the CDR3, taken from reference TRBV7-9 and TRBJ1-1): DTGVSQNPRHKITKRGQNVTFRCDPISEHNRLYWYRQTLGQGPEFLTYFQNEAQLEKSRLLSDRFSAERPKGSFSTLEIQRTEQGDSAMYLCASSFLLGATEAFFGQGTRLTVV.

This clonotype was counted a few times. The gene calls are TRBV29-1 and TRBJ1-2, with D unclear. Between the trimmed V and J ends, which lost 5 bases and 6 bases, there was a span of 10 bases. The germline V gene encodes CDR1 SQVTM and CDR2 ANQGSEA. CDR3 length equals 11 residues. The chain's CDR3 is CSVSGRDGYTF. CDR3 bases: TGCAGCGTTTCCGGACGGGATGGCTACACCTTC.

At least ten counts were recorded for this clonotype. The chain couples TRBV7-9 to TRBJ2-7; 8 bases are a match to TRBD1. Per the germline V gene, CDR1 is SEHNR and CDR2 is FQNEAQ (reference sequence). Trimming at V came to 4 bases and at J to 7 bases, leaving 3 bases not matched to a gene. The CDR3 loop spans 12 amino acids. The CDR3 coding sequence is TGTGCCAGCAGCTCAGGGGGCGGAGAGCAGTACTTC. This sequence encodes CASSSGGGEQYF.

This rearrangement joins TRBV7-9 to TRBJ2-7, with 9 positions matching TRBD2. Germline V gene data show CDR1 as SEHNR and CDR2 as FQNEAQ (reference sequence). CDR3 length: 16 residues. V trimming: 6 bases; J trimming: 9 bases; junction bases outside the gene matches: 18. CDR3 nucleotide sequence: TGTGCCAGCAGTTTATTTCGACTAGCGGCCAAATCAATGCAGTACTTC. This translates into CASSLFRLAAKSMQYF.

This clonotype showed up just a few times. This chain connects TRBV7-2 to TRBJ1-3; D unresolved. The germline V and J ends were trimmed by 6 bases and 4 bases, with 13 bases remaining between them. Germline V gene data show CDR1 as SGHTA and CDR2 as FQGNSA. The CDR3 totals 14 residues. CDR3 amino acids: CASRERVSGNTIYF. CDR3 in DNA: TGTGCCAGCAGAGAAAGGGTGTCGGGAAACACCATATATTTT.